The rows below give T cell receptor beta chains drawn from one sample of a study of regulatory T cells in long-lasting Graves disease. TCRdb itself ran the multiplex PCR reads through MiXCR, one entry per CDR3 protein. This table holds around 460,000 distinct CDR3 sequences, 20% to 25% found once. The material was peripheral blood mononuclear cells (PBMCs), obtained when the disease was refractory, from a patient treated with antithyroid drugs. The receptor source for this set is a female donor with Graves disease. CDR3s leave out the opening cysteine and the closing phenylalanine or tryptophan. The order of the fields is clone size, V gene, CDR3 protein. The size entry is marked missing in some rows and otherwise reads once, few, many or a size class.

.,TRBV5-1,ASSSWTGGNTGELF
few,TRBV3-1,ASSQLSGGGTEAF
few,TRBV5-6,ASSLDGTRYTRNTEAF
many,TRBV6-1,ASRLHFSTNEKLF
many,TRBV5-1,ASSTDSYEQY
few,TRBV27,ASSRRWTGSLTGELF
few,TRBV24-1,ATSDFAGTGVFETQY
few,TRBV20-1,SASSGTSGGQY
many,TRBV5-5,ASRRTGGVEEKLF
.,TRBV6-2/TRBV6-3,ASSHPGQGRGETQY
many,TRBV20-1,SASGQGVNQPQH
many,TRBV27,ASSLQGRTYEQY
many,TRBV5-1,ASSSQPLGDETEAF
.,TRBV6-5,ASSYFAGTYEQY
many,TRBV12-3/TRBV12-4,ASSLASGSSNQPQH
many,TRBV11-2,ASRIPGDYEQY
.,TRBV27,ASSHDYTGELF
many,TRBV2,ASSEAGGQTNQPQH
.,TRBV19,ATGQLIDTGELF
.,TRBV5-1,ASSLAPAGGLETQY
few,TRBV9,ASSVGSGTNTEAF
many,TRBV7-8,ASSLAAGAGANEKLF
many,TRBV28,ASSGDRGVDSPLH
.,TRBV4-1,ASRPTELNTEAF
.,TRBV10-3,AISPRGGERDTQY
.,TRBV5-1,ASSPETGITEAF
few,TRBV28,AGSFGLQGLEDQPQH
many,TRBV19,ASSSRRAETQY
many,TRBV2,ASSDAPAGGRETQY
many,TRBV12-3/TRBV12-4,ASSLAQGDNTEAF
many,TRBV7-9,ASSPPGYQETQY
many,TRBV29-1,SVEDRDRANTEAF
many,TRBV12-3/TRBV12-4,ASRRGSNQPQH
many,TRBV28,ASSFLLNSYEQY
many,TRBV28,ASSFRSGEGRTIFEAF
.,TRBV7-2,ASKRDHGELF
many,TRBV7-8,ASSGRKDRVNEQY
.,TRBV3-1,ASTTSGGDTGELF
few,TRBV6-2/TRBV6-3,ASSFSTGILYEQY
.,TRBV6-2/TRBV6-3,ASSLWNGEDQPQH
.,TRBV7-2,ASSLPYGGPASEQF
few,TRBV19,ASSIGGSQETQY
few,TRBV6-5,ASSYSGSLSTGELF
many,TRBV20-1,SAERGVQETQY
few,TRBV25-1,ASRGANNSPLH
many,TRBV20-1,SVHRTDKETQY
.,TRBV29-1,SVPQTGFKDTEAF
many,TRBV27,ASRSVGGLVNTEAF
many,TRBV28,ASSHIYRDREGEQY